The 18 T cell receptor beta chains below come from one sample, sequenced in a study of human T cells and chemical hapten exposure. As for time point: patch test 1, 2 weeks after DPC sensitization. Treatment indicated: therapeutic diphenylcyclopropenone sensitization with weekly scalp DPC. TCRdb recomputed calls from the RACE reads with MiXCR, one row per CDR3 protein. The sample consists of about 360,000 distinct CDR3 sequences, around 6.9% of them appearing once. Sequenced here: whole blood, sampled in connection with sensitization to the hapten diphenylcyclopropenone (DPC). These receptors originate from a woman aged 18-30 years with alopecia areata. Some clones in this sample may be carry-over from other donors' samples.

The V and J genes are TRBV10-3 and TRBJ1-6; D is possibly TRBD1 (6 bases). Trimming removed 4 bases from V and 2 bases from J, with 6 bases in between. The CDR3 extends over 14 amino acids. Looked up from germline, CDR1 is ENHRY and CDR2 is SYGVKD. The CDR3, as DNA: TGTGCCATCAGTGGACAGGCCTATAATTCACCCCTCCACTTT. Translation: CAISGQAYNSPLHF.

This clonotype was detected many times. This chain uses TRBV4-2 with TRBJ2-7; 9 nucleotides agree with TRBD1. The CDR3 runs to 16 residues. The V segment lost 4 bases and the J segment 1 base; nucleotides outside the gene matches: 8. Per germline, CDR1 LGHNA and CDR2 YNFKEQ. CDR3 sequence: CASSPAPGQGSYEQYF. Here the CDR3 DNA reads TGTGCCAGCAGCCCCGCCCCGGGACAGGGATCCTACGAGCAGTACTTC.

Many counts were recorded for this clonotype. The chain carries TRBV29-1 and TRBJ1-1; tentatively, D is TRBD1 (5 bases). Germline lookup yields CDR1 SQVTM and CDR2 ANQGSEA. CDR3 length equals 13 residues. V was trimmed by 3 bases and J by 6 bases, leaving 14 bases between them. In DNA form, the CDR3 reads TGCAGCGTTGACAGTCAGGGTCACCCTGAAGCTTTCTTT. Amino acids: CSVDSQGHPEAFF.

The rearrangement links TRBV19 to TRBJ1-2; a possible D gene is TRBD1 (5 bases). The CDR3 totals 16 residues. The V gene's germline CDR1 is LNHDA and CDR2 SQIVND (reference sequence). The germline V and J ends were trimmed by 5 bases and 3 bases, with 19 bases remaining between them. The CDR3 region has the DNA TGTGCCAGTAGTTCCCGACCAACGGACAACCACTATGGCTACACCTTC. This sequence encodes CASSSRPTDNHYGYTF. The variable domain in full, completed from reference TRBV19 and TRBJ1-2, reads DGGITQSPKYLFRKEGQNVTLSCEQNLNHDAMYWYRQDPGQGLRLIYYSQIVNDFQKGDIAEGYSVSREKKESFPLTVTSAQKNPTAFYLCASSSRPTDNHYGYTFGSGTRLTVV.

This rearrangement joins TRBV28 to TRBJ1-2; D may be TRBD1 (6 bases). The CDR3 is 13 residues long. Germline loops: CDR1 MDHEN, CDR2 SYDVKM. The V gene lost 5 bases and the J gene lost 6 bases, with 13 bases spanning the gap. The CDR3 spells CASSPDSSNGYTF. The CDR3 nucleotides are TGTGCCAGCAGTCCGGACAGTTCAAATGGCTACACCTTC.

In this sample, this clonotype turned up a few times. The rearrangement uses TRBV18 and TRBJ1-5, with TRBD1 matching 7 bases. The CDR3 has 16 amino acids. Germline V gene data show CDR1 as KGHSH and CDR2 as LQKENI. V lost 0 bases to trimming and J lost 4 bases; unmatched junction nucleotides: 6. The CDR3 DNA is TGTGCCAGCTCACCACCGGGCAGGGGGAGGAATCAGCCCCAGCATTTT. This gives the protein CASSPPGRGRNQPQHF.

The chain has TRBV7-2 and TRBJ2-3; 8 bases fit TRBD2. Germline V lookup: CDR1 SGHTA, CDR2 FQGNSA. This CDR3 has 14 amino acids. Losses at the gene ends were 4 bases for V and 5 bases for J; bases not matched to a gene: 5. The CDR3 DNA reads as TGTGCCAGCAGCTCCGGGGGGGGCAGAGATACGCAGTATTTT. It is translated as CASSSGGGRDTQYF.

A few counts support this clonotype. The chain carries TRBV7-2 and TRBJ1-1; no clear D. V gave up 5 bases and J gave up 5 bases, with 9 bases separating them. There are 12 residues in the CDR3. Germline V CDR1 and CDR2: SGHTA, FQGNSA. CDR3 bases: TGTGCCAGCAGCGCCTACCCGACTGAAGCTTTCTTT. This encodes CASSAYPTEAFF.

This chain uses TRBV28 with TRBJ2-5, with D tentatively TRBD1 (6 bases). The CDR3 extends over 13 amino acids. The germline V and J ends were trimmed by 10 bases and 1 base, with 13 bases remaining between them. Germline CDR1 MDHEN, CDR2 SYDVKM. The CDR3 spells CAIHRDTQETQYF. As DNA, the CDR3 is TGTGCCATACACCGGGACACCCAAGAGACCCAGTACTTC.

This clonotype was seen at least ten times. This rearrangement joins TRBV4-2 to TRBJ1-6, with 7 bases aligning to TRBD1. CDR1 and CDR2 from the germline V gene are LGHNA and YNFKEQ. The CDR3 is 15 amino acids. The J segment lost 7 bases and the V segment lost 1 base, leaving 4 bases of the junction unmatched. The CDR3 loop is CASSQGTGSNSPLHF. CDR3 nucleotide sequence: TGTGCCAGCAGCCAAGGGACAGGTTCCAATTCACCCCTCCACTTT.

This clonotype was recorded at least ten times. The gene calls are TRBV20-1 and TRBJ2-7; D unclear. CDR1 is DFQATT and CDR2 is SNEGSKA in the germline V gene (reference sequence). The CDR3 runs 13 residues. The V end lost 5 bases, the J end lost 5 bases, and 16 bases lay between the germline ends. Here the CDR3 DNA reads TGCAGTGCTGTCTCGACATACAACAACGAGCAGTACTTC. Translating it yields CSAVSTYNNEQYF.

This clonotype showed up many times. The genes are TRBV5-1 and TRBJ1-2; D perhaps matches TRBD1 (5 bases). Trimming stripped 4 bases from V and 0 bases from J, with 10 bases between. Germline V gives CDR1 SGHRS, CDR2 YFSETQ. There are 14 residues in the CDR3. CDR3 sequence reads: CASSRTQANYGYTF. Here the CDR3 DNA reads TGCGCCAGCAGCAGGACACAGGCTAACTATGGCTACACCTTC.

This clonotype was found once. The V call is TRBV18, the J call TRBJ2-1; weak D call: TRBD2 (6 bases). From germline, CDR1 is KGHSH and CDR2 LQKENI. CDR3 length equals 15 residues. Trimming removed 0 bases from V and 7 bases from J, with 13 bases in between. The CDR3 region has the DNA TGTGCCAGCTCACCACCCATCGGGGGTACGAATGAGCAGTTCTTC. Protein sequence: CASSPPIGGTNEQFF. Variable domain in full (rest from reference TRBV18 and TRBJ2-1): NAGVMQNPRHLVRRRGQEARLRCSPMKGHSHVYWYRQLPEEGLKFMVYLQKENIIDESGMPKERFSAEFPKEGPSILRIQQVVRGDSAAYFCASSPPIGGTNEQFFGPGTRLTVL.

This clonotype was recorded many times. The chain employs TRBV29-1 and TRBJ2-3, with 7 bases aligning to TRBD1. The CDR3 is 12 amino acids. Trimming took 6 bases from V and 4 from J; bases not matched to a gene: 4. Looked up from germline, CDR1 is SQVTM and CDR2 is ANQGSEA. The DNA of the CDR3 is TGCAGCGTGCGACAGGGAGCAGATACGCAGTATTTT. Translated, it gives CSVRQGADTQYF.

The sample holds a few counts of this clonotype. J is TRBJ1-2 and V is TRBV12-3 or TRBV12-4; D uncertain. The CDR3 loop spans 13 amino acids. Trimming removed 2 bases from V and 4 bases from J, with 8 bases in between. Written as DNA, the CDR3 is TGTGCCAGCAGTTTAAACAGTTTCTATGGCTACACCTTC. It codes for CASSLNSFYGYTF.

The chain has TRBV7-9 and TRBJ2-7; D remains ambiguous. CDR1 is SEHNR, CDR2 FQNEAQ, per germline (reference sequence). The CDR3 contains 12 residues. Trimming left V 1 base short and J 6 bases short, with 7 bases between. The CDR3 reads CASSLGIAEQYF. As DNA, the CDR3 is TGTGCCAGCAGCTTAGGGATAGCCGAGCAGTACTTC.

Many counts were recorded for this clonotype. The chain carries TRBV29-1 and TRBJ2-3; 7 nucleotides agree with TRBD2. CDR1 and CDR2 from the germline V gene are SQVTM and ANQGSEA. Germline trimming cut 5 bases from V and 2 bases from J; bases unmatched to any gene: 4. The CDR3 contains 13 residues. Here the CDR3 reads CSVRLALTDTQYF. Written as DNA, the CDR3 is TGCAGCGTTAGACTAGCTCTCACAGATACGCAGTATTTT.

This clonotype was detected many times. The chain is built from TRBV9 and TRBJ2-3; D unresolved. V lost 0 bases to trimming and J lost 0 bases, with 5 bases between them. This CDR3 spans 14 amino acids. Germline V gene data show CDR1 as SGDLS and CDR2 as YYNGEE. CDR3 region: CASSVAPSTDTQYF. The DNA of the CDR3 is TGTGCCAGCAGCGTAGCCCCAAGCACAGATACGCAGTATTTT.